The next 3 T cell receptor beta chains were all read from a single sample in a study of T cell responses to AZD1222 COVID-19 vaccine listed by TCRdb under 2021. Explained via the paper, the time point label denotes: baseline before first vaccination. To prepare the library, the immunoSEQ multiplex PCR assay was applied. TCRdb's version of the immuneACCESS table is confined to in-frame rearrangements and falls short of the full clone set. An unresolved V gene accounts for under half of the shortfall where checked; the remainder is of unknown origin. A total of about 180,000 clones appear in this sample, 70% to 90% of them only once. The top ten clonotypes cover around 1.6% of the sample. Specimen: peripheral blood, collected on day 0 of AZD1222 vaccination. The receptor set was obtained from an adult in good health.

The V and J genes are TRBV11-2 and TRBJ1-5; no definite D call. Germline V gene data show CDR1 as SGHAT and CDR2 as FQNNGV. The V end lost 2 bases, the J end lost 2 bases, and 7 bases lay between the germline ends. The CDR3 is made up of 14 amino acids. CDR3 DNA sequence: TGTGCCAGCAGCTTACAACCGGGCAATCAGCCCCAGCATTTT. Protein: CASSLQPGNQPQHF.

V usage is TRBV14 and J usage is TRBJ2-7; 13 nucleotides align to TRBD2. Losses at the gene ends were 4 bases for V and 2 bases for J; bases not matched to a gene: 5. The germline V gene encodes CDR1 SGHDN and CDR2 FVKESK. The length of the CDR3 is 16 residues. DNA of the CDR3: TGTGCCAGCAGCCTAGGGACTAGCGGGAAGACCTACGAGCAGTACTTC. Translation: CASSLGTSGKTYEQYF.

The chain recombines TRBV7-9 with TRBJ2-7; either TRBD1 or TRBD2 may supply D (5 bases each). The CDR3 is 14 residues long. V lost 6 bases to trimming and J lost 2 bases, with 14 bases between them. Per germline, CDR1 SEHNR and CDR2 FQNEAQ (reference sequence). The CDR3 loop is CASSQGTGPYEQYF. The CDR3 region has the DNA TGTGCCAGCAGTCAAGGGACGGGCCCCTACGAGCAGTACTTC.